The present entry profiles one T cell receptor beta chain with its context. Trimming took off 5 bases at V and 6 bases at J, with 19 bases between the two ends. This CDR3 has 15 residues. Germline CDR1 and CDR2: MNHEY and SMNVEV (reference sequence). TCRdb's table, derived via immunoSEQ multiplex PCR, lists solely in-frame clones and lacks some. Here the sample spans some 300,000 clones, roughly 86% being singletons. The source of the sample is a study of blood T cell repertoires in COVID-19. Study overall: Samples of COVID-19 (acute and convalescent) were obtained from the United States, Italy and Spain.

Living in roughly 23 US areas, the participants were between 18 and 89 years of age. This rearrangement joins TRBV27 to TRBJ1-2, with D hard to call. The sample taken for sequencing was PBMCs or T cells enriched from blood (not recorded which). This clonotype originated in a woman in her 30s who had recovered from COVID-19. The CDR3, as DNA: TGTGCCAGCAGTGCCAATCGACCCGGGGAAGATGGCTACACCTTC. Translating gives CASSANRPGEDGYTF.